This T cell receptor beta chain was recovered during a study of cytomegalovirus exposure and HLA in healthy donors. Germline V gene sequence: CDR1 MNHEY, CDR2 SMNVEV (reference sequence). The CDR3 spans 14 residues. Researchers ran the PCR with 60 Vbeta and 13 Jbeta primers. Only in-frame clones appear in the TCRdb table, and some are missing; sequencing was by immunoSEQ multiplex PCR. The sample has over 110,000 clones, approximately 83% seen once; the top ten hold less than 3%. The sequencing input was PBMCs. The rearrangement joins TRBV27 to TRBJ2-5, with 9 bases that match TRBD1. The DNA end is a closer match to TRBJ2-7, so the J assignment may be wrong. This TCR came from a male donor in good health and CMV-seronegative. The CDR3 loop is CASSPGTGKVEQYF. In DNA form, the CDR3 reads TGTGCCAGCAGCCCGGGGACAGGGAAGGTCGAGCAGTACTTC.